This T cell receptor beta chain was obtained from a study of T cell responses to AZD1222 COVID-19 vaccine. Study outcomes and limitations: A mostly white British donor set with more females was recruited, and clonal diversity was possibly underestimated. All repertoire sampling was performed exclusively after the peak T cell response. Regions 160-218 and 743-854 dominated among vaccine-associated CD4 TCRs spanning spike. Reportedly, nearly half of unique spike TCRs recognized epitopes outside B.1.351/B.1.1.7 mutations.

On this clone: Its specificity is unknown.

Here immunoSEQ multiplex PCR was the method, and the copy in TCRdb shows in-frame clones only, minus some. The data contain 80,000 or so clones, 75% to 95% of them singletons. The CDR3 covers 14 residues. V was cut by 7 bases and J by 4 bases, with 16 bases left in between. Germline loops: CDR1 SGHAT, CDR2 FQNNGV. The J gene is TRBJ2-5, the V gene TRBV11-2, with unresolved D. Sequenced here: peripheral blood, sampled on day 0 of MenACWY control vaccination. The sequence came from an adult in good health. The CDR3 loop reads CASKGPKSPETQYF. For the CDR3, the DNA is TGTGCCAGCAAGGGTCCGAAATCCCCAGAGACCCAGTACTTC.